A single sample is the source of the 2 T cell receptor beta chains below, sequenced in a study of control samples from healthy donors and cancer patients (dated by TCRdb to between 2020 and 2021). The method was the immunoSEQ multiplex PCR assay. TCRdb obtained this table from immuneACCESS and retained in-frame rearrangements with V and J assigned. These tables miss some clones; where compared with another copy, unresolved V genes account for less than half of the shortfall, and the remainder is unexplained. This sample has some 28,000 clones in its table, and around nine tenths of those were observed once. The top ten clonotypes cover 1.6% of the sample. Sequencing was carried out using PBMCs. The source is a woman aged 40-49 years with lung cancer.

This chain uses TRBV19 with TRBJ2-6; TRBD1 is a possible D gene (5 bases). Trimming removed 4 bases from V and 0 bases from J, with 13 bases in between. The germline gives CDR1 LNHDA, CDR2 SQIVND (reference sequence). The CDR3 has 17 residues. The DNA of the CDR3 is TGTGCCAGTAGTAGCGGACATAAGGACTCTGGGGCCAACGTCCTGACTTTC. Translating gives CASSSGHKDSGANVLTF.

The gene calls are TRBV28 and TRBJ2-1, with 8 bases matching TRBD2. Trimming at V came to 7 bases and at J to 7 bases, leaving 12 bases not matched to a gene. CDR3 size: 15 residues. CDR1 and CDR2 from the germline V gene are MDHEN and SYDVKM. CDR3 in DNA: TGTGCCAGCATTCTGGGCCCGGGGGGGCATAATGAGCAGTTCTTC. Translating it yields CASILGPGGHNEQFF.